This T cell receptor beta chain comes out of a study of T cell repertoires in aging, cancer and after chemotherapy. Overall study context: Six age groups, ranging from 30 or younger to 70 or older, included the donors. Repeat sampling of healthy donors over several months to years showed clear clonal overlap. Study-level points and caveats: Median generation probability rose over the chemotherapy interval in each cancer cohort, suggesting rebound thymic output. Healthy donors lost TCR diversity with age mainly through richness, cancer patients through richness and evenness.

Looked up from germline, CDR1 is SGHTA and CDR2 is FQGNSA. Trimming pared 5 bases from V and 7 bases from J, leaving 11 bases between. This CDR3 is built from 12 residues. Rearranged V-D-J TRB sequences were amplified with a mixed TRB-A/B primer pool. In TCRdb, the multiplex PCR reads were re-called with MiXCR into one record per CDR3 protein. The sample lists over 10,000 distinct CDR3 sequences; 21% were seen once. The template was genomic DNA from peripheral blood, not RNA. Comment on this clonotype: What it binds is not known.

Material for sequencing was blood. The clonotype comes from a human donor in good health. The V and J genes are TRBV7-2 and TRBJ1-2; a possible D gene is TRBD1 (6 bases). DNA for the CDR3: TGTGCCAGCAGCCCTACAGGGAGTGGCTACACCTTC. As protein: CASSPTGSGYTF.